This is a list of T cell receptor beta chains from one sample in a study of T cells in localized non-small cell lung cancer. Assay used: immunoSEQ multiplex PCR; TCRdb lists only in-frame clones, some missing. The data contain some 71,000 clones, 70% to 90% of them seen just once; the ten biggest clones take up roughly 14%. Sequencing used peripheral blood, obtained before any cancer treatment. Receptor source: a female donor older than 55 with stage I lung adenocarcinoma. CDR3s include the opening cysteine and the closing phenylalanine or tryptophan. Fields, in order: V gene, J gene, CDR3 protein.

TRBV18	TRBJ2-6	CASSPTGGTGRRSGANVLTF
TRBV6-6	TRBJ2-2	CASRYQEAGELFF
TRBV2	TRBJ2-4	CASSPRERAKNIQYF
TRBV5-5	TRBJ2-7	CASSLAPRRGPYEQYF
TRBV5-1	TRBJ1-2	CASSLGDGTYGYTF
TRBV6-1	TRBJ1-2	CASSPVGGVNYGYTF
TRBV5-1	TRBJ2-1	CASSSRPGQGAWNEQFF
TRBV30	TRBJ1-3	CAWTALRSGNTIYF
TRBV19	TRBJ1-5	CASRNSGVQPQHF
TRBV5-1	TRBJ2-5	CASSLGFREQGGPQETQYF
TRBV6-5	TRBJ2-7	CASSGGRGAYEQYF
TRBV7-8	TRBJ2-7	CASSLRTKNYEQYF
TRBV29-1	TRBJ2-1	CSARGVGLLEQFF
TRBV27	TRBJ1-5	CASRSTDRANQPQHF
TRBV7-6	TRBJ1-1	CASSLEGNTEAFF
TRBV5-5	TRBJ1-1	CASRRTLNTEAFF
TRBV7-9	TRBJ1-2	CASSLGASYGYTF
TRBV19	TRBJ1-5	CASTDRSLGDPQHF
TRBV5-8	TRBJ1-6	CASSSYRDNSPLHF
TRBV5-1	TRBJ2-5	CASSLVSGREETQYF
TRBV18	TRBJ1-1	CASSPQSGDTEAFF
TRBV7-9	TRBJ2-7	CASSRAGVYEQYF
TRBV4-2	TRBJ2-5	CASSQESAGGSGETQYF
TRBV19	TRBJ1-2	CASSARQGAGYGYTF
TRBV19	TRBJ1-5	CASHLAGANQPQHF
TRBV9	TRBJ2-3	CASSVSGGSTDTQYF
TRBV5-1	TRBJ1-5	CASSKDGFQPQHF
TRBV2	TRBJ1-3	CASSEGGGQAYVSGNTIYF
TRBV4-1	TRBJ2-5	CASSRGRTGGQTQYF
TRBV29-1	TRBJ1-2	CSVLDRDINYGYTF
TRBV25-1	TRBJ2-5	CASSFGRNQETQYF
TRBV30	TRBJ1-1	CAWRAGNTEAFF
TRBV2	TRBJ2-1	CASSPLGWNEQFF
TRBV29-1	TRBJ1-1	CSVQGLANTEAFF
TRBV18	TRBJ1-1	CASSPGGLLNTEAFF
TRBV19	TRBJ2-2	CASTAYQMGQGLAGELFF
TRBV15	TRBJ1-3	CATSRDRVGNTIYF
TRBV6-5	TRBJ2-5	CASRDGQETQYF
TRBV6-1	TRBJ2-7	CASSVRQPYEQYF
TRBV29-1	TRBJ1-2	CSVEDGGGVYGYTF
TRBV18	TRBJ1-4	CASSPDGLTFATNEKLFF
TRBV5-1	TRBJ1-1	CASSETGRTEAFF
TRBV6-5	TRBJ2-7	CASSPLDYTYEQYF